The following is a T cell receptor beta chain sequence with its context. Authors' data handling: From reference gene primer amplification, estimates of nucleated cell counts were derived. Clones were read by immunoSEQ multiplex PCR, and TCRdb kept only the in-frame ones, dropping some. The V and J calls and clone size are taken from that table; D and trimming were inferred from the DNA. In the table there are 250,000 to 350,000 clones, about 90% of which are singletons. The data derive from a study of blood T cell repertoires in COVID-19. Turning to the study itself: Samples came from the United States, Italy and Spain, spanning acute and convalescent COVID-19. From T cells, B-cell-depleted T cells, or PBMCs came the material, which was cDNA or gDNA.

Sequenced material: peripheral blood. This sequence originates from a woman between 50 and 59 years old who had recovered from COVID-19.

As DNA, the CDR3 is TGTGCCAGCAGCCATGCCTCTGCGATAGGGGGCTACGAGCAGTACTTC. Amino acids: CASSHASAIGGYEQYF. The chain couples TRBV4-2 to TRBJ2-7; tentatively, D is TRBD1 (6 bases). The germline gives CDR1 LGHNA, CDR2 YNFKEQ. Trimming stripped 3 bases from V and 3 bases from J, with 18 bases between. This CDR3 contains 16 residues.